The 24 T cell receptor beta chains below were found in one sample sequenced in a study of cytomegalovirus exposure and HLA in healthy donors. Generated by immunoSEQ multiplex PCR, the TCRdb table keeps only in-frame clones and is missing some. The sample has some 190,000 clones; roughly nine tenths are singletons. Material: PBMCs. These receptors all come from a man aged 30 to 45 in good health and CMV-seropositive.

This chain connects TRBV4-1 to TRBJ1-1; 7 nucleotides line up with TRBD1. V lost 2 bases to trimming and J lost 1 base; unmatched junction nucleotides: 7. Germline V gene sequence: CDR1 MGHRA, CDR2 YSYEKL. The CDR3 loop spans 16 amino acids. The CDR3 spells CASSQNHGTANTEAFF. The CDR3 DNA sequence: TGCGCCAGCAGCCAAAATCATGGGACAGCGAACACTGAAGCTTTCTTT.

This chain uses TRBV11-2 with TRBJ2-2; D not resolved. Trimming pared 2 bases from V and 6 bases from J, leaving 10 bases between. Germline lookup yields CDR1 SGHAT and CDR2 FQNNGV. The CDR3 is 14 residues long. Here the CDR3 reads CASSLYGSSGELFF. DNA for the CDR3: TGTGCCAGCAGCTTATACGGCAGTTCCGGGGAGCTGTTTTTT.

The genes are TRBV9 and TRBJ2-5, with D possibly being TRBD1 (7 bases). The V gene lost 2 bases and the J gene lost 4 bases, with 12 bases spanning the gap. Germline loops: CDR1 SGDLS, CDR2 YYNGEE. The CDR3 runs to 14 residues. The CDR3 loop is CASSVHRGGETQYF. The CDR3 coding sequence is TGTGCCAGCAGCGTCCACAGGGGAGGAGAGACCCAGTACTTC.

The table lists this clone with a count of one. The chain has TRBV4-3 and TRBJ2-1; 10 nucleotides match TRBD2. Germline V CDR1 and CDR2: LGHNA, YSLEER. V lost 0 bases, J lost 9 bases, and 8 bases stayed unmatched. The CDR3 sequence is 16 residues long. The DNA of the CDR3 is TGCGCCAGCAGCCAAGATGGGCTAGCGGGGGAGTTTGAGCAGTTCTTC. Its translation is CASSQDGLAGEFEQFF.

The V gene is TRBV10-3, the J gene TRBJ1-4, with D unclear. Germline values: CDR1 ENHRY, CDR2 SYGVKD. The CDR3 sequence is 14 residues long. V shed 3 bases and J shed 7 bases, with 12 bases lying between them. CDR3 residues: CAISDPKVVEKLFF. DNA of the CDR3: TGTGCCATCAGTGATCCGAAGGTGGTTGAAAAACTGTTTTTT.

The chain has TRBV2 and TRBJ1-5; D is perhaps TRBD1 (6 bases). The CDR3 totals 15 residues. With 5 bases removed from V and 2 bases from J, the gap between germline ends came to 13 bases. Germline V lookup: CDR1 SNHLY, CDR2 FYNNEI. The CDR3 spells CASSSTGLGNQPQHF. The CDR3 bases are TGTGCCAGCAGTTCGACAGGATTGGGCAATCAGCCCCAGCATTTT.

The V call is TRBV7-2, the J call TRBJ1-2; 7 bases map to TRBD1. CDR3 size: 17 residues. Germline V gives CDR1 SGHTA, CDR2 FQGNSA. The ends lost 2 bases at V and 8 bases at J; junction bases unmatched: 17. CDR3 DNA sequence: TGTGCCAGCAGCTTATTAACGGGACAGTCCTACCGGGAAGGCTACACCTTC. This codes for CASSLLTGQSYREGYTF.

This chain links TRBV27 with TRBJ1-1; 11 positions agree with TRBD1. Germline CDR1 reads MNHEY; CDR2 reads SMNVEV (reference sequence). CDR3 length equals 16 residues. With V trimmed by 2 bases and J by 5 bases, 7 bases remained unmatched. CDR3: CASSLTAGTGGTEAFF. The CDR3 nucleotides read TGTGCCAGCAGTTTAACGGCCGGGACAGGGGGGACTGAAGCTTTCTTT.

This clone was recorded a few times. V gene TRBV29-1 combines with J gene TRBJ2-1, with 8 bases fitting TRBD2. CDR1 and CDR2 (germline): SQVTM, ANQGSEA. The CDR3 loop spans 15 amino acids. V was clipped by 4 bases and J by 7 bases; unmatched bases: 12. This chain's CDR3 is CSVVIQRGLINEQFF. The CDR3, as DNA: TGCAGCGTTGTTATCCAGCGGGGGCTTATAAATGAGCAGTTCTTC.

J is TRBJ1-2 and V is TRBV27; no clear D. The CDR3 spans 15 residues. Germline CDR1 reads MNHEY; CDR2 reads SMNVEV (reference sequence). V was clipped by 4 bases and J by 8 bases, with 20 bases between them. CDR3 amino acids: CASSSPDGLSGGYTF. CDR3 sequence (DNA): TGTGCCAGCAGTTCCCCGGACGGCCTCTCGGGAGGCTACACCTTC.

There are a few counts of this clone. The V and J genes are TRBV7-9 and TRBJ1-1; D is undetermined. V was pared by 7 bases and J by 1 base, with 10 bases between. CDR3 size: 13 residues. The V gene's germline CDR1 is SEHNR and CDR2 FQNEAQ (reference sequence). The DNA of the CDR3 is TGTGCCAGCATCCCTTTCGAGAACACTGAAGCTTTCTTT. Protein: CASIPFENTEAFF.

V and J are TRBV7-3 and TRBJ2-6, with D perhaps TRBD2 (5 bases). Trimming took 1 base from V and 4 from J, leaving 11 bases between them. Germline V gene data show CDR1 as SGHTA and CDR2 as FQGTGA. The CDR3 covers 16 residues. The CDR3 DNA sequence: TGTGCCAGCAGCTTAAGGGCGGGCTCCGGGGCCAACGTCCTGACTTTC. Protein sequence: CASSLRAGSGANVLTF.

The chain links TRBV27 to TRBJ1-5; D is ambiguous. Germline V gene data show CDR1 as MNHEY and CDR2 as SMNVEV (reference sequence). This CDR3 has 12 amino acids. V lost 5 bases and J lost 6, with 8 bases in between. The CDR3 loop is CASSQTGQPQHF. The DNA for the CDR3 is TGTGCCAGCAGTCAGACCGGTCAGCCCCAGCATTTT.

This chain links TRBV11-2 with TRBJ1-1, with D unclear. V shed 4 bases and J shed 7 bases, with 16 bases lying between them. This CDR3 region has 14 residues. Germline V lookup: CDR1 SGHAT, CDR2 FQNNGV. CDR3: CASSSWLAGNEAFF. The CDR3 bases are TGTGCCAGCAGCTCGTGGTTGGCAGGAAATGAAGCTTTCTTT.

The V call is TRBV13, the J call TRBJ2-3, with unresolved D. The ends were cut back, 0 bases at V and 4 bases at J, with 17 bases in the middle. The CDR3 contains 17 residues. Germline V gene sequence: CDR1 PRHDT, CDR2 FYEKMQ (reference sequence). The CDR3 loop reads CASSLGGRAGRADTQYF. In DNA form, the CDR3 reads TGTGCCAGCAGCTTAGGAGGGCGAGCCGGTAGGGCAGATACGCAGTATTTT.

The rearrangement links TRBV5-1 to TRBJ1-4; TRBD1 is a possible D gene (5 bases). Germline V gene lookup returns CDR1 SGHRS and CDR2 YFSETQ. The ends were cut back, 4 bases at V and 3 bases at J, with 10 bases in the middle. The CDR3 has 14 amino acids. The DNA for the CDR3 is TGCGCCAGCAGCGCGGGACGGCCTAATGAAAAACTGTTTTTT. Protein sequence: CASSAGRPNEKLFF.

This clone was detected only once. V gene TRBV6-5 combines with J gene TRBJ2-5, with D possibly called TRBD1 or TRBD2 (5 bases each). V lost 10 bases, J lost 5 bases, and 14 bases lay in between. This CDR3 has 12 residues. Germline CDR1 reads MNHEY; CDR2 reads SVGAGI. The CDR3 DNA reads TGTGCCACCGGTTGGGGGTTGGAGACCCAGTACTTC. It is translated as CATGWGLETQYF.

The rearrangement uses TRBV6-5 and TRBJ2-1, with D possibly called TRBD1 or TRBD2 (6 bases each). Trimming took off 2 bases at V and 4 bases at J, with 9 bases between the two ends. The germline gives CDR1 MNHEY, CDR2 SVGAGI. The CDR3 contains 14 residues. CDR3 nucleotides: TGTGCCAGCAGTTACGGAGGGGGGTACAATGAGCAGTTCTTC. Protein product: CASSYGGGYNEQFF.

The chain recombines TRBV25-1 with TRBJ2-2; tentative D call: TRBD2 (6 bases). The germline CDR1 and CDR2 sequences are MGHDK and SYGVNS. V gave up 1 base and J gave up 5 bases, with 14 bases separating them. The CDR3 loop spans 16 amino acids. DNA of the CDR3: TGTGCCAGCAGTGAATCGCGGGACTTTTCGACCGGGGAGCTGTTTTTT. It yields the protein CASSESRDFSTGELFF.

The gene calls are TRBV9 and TRBJ1-1; possible D gene TRBD1, 6 bases. The length of the CDR3 is 15 residues. CDR1 is SGDLS and CDR2 is YYNGEE in the germline V gene. V lost 4 bases to trimming and J lost 2 bases, with 15 bases between them. This chain's CDR3 is CASSTGGGANTEAFF. CDR3 DNA: TGTGCCAGCAGCACAGGCGGGGGGGCAAACACTGAAGCTTTCTTT.

The chain uses TRBV5-1 and TRBJ1-4, with D tentatively TRBD1 (6 bases). This CDR3 is 15 amino acids long. The V end was cut by 4 bases, the J end by 8 bases, with 18 bases between. CDR1 SGHRS and CDR2 YFSETQ come from the germline V gene. The CDR3 loop reads CASSRSGAQGEKLFF. DNA for the CDR3: TGCGCCAGCAGCCGATCGGGGGCTCAGGGGGAAAAACTGTTTTTT.

The chain recombines TRBV2 with TRBJ1-1; D ambiguous. V was cut by 6 bases and J by 1 base, with 9 bases left in between. The CDR3 runs 13 residues. CDR1 and CDR2 (germline): SNHLY, FYNNEI. The CDR3 here is CASRSPGNTEAFF. As DNA, the CDR3 is TGTGCCAGCAGAAGTCCAGGGAACACTGAAGCTTTCTTT.

The rearrangement joins TRBV19 to TRBJ2-2; TRBD1 matches 7 bases. Germline V lookup: CDR1 LNHDA, CDR2 SQIVND (reference sequence). Trimming removed 5 bases from V and 4 bases from J; junction bases left unmatched: 4. The CDR3 length is 14 residues. The DNA for the CDR3 is TGTGCCAGTAGTGTCAGGGGGAGCACCGGGGAGCTGTTTTTT. Translated, it gives CASSVRGSTGELFF.

There are many counts of this clone. The V call is TRBV5-1, the J call TRBJ1-3; D unresolved. The V and J ends lost 2 bases and 5 bases respectively, with 11 bases between them. Per germline, CDR1 SGHRS and CDR2 YFSETQ. The CDR3 runs to 14 residues. The CDR3 coding sequence is TGCGCCAGCAGCTTTGGGCAGGCGCGAAACACCATATATTTT. Protein sequence: CASSFGQARNTIYF. Full variable domain (remainder filled in from reference TRBV5-1 and TRBJ1-3): KAGVTQTPRYLIKTRGQQVTLSCSPISGHRSVSWYQQTPGQGLQFLFEYFSETQRNKGNFPGRFSGRQFSNSRSEMNVSTLELGDSALYLCASSFGQARNTIYFGEGSWLTVV.